This T cell receptor beta chain was sequenced for a study of T cell repertoires in ileal Crohn's disease. Looking at the study overall: Median disease duration was about eight years; about 37% smoked at surgery.

Study-level findings and limits: Sorted CD8 T cells held more high-frequency clones than CD4. Active smokers at surgery had more clonal expansions than non-smokers. All patients with clonality above 26.8% had endoscopic recurrence.

Data came from immunoSEQ multiplex PCR; TCRdb stores just in-frame clones and leaves some out. The sample comprises 5,000 to 7,000 clones, 70% to 80% of which are singletons, and 16% rests with the top ten. With regard to this clone: The target antigen is unknown.

Deletions cut 2 bases from V and 1 base from J, with 17 bases between. Germline V CDR1 and CDR2: SGHAT, FQNNGV. This CDR3 has 17 amino acids. This chain connects TRBV11-2 to TRBJ1-1, with TRBD1 as a possible D gene (6 bases). The source is an adult with Crohn's disease. The source material was ileal tissue. The CDR3 coding sequence is TGTGCCAGCAGCTTATTATCAGGGGCGCGATGGAACACTGAAGCTTTCTTT. This encodes CASSLLSGARWNTEAFF.